The T cell receptor (beta chain) described here comes from a study of shared clonotypes between healthy human individuals. Measured with immunoSEQ multiplex PCR; TCRdb has only the in-frame clones, and not every one. The sample lists about 800,000 clones, about 96% occurring once. Selected positively for CCR7 and CD45RO-negative, naive CD8 cells excluded terminally differentiated effector memory CD45RA+ cells. The CDR3 has 18 amino acids. The V and J ends lost 0 bases and 0 bases, in that order; junction bases with no gene match: 6. Germline V lookup: CDR1 LNHDA, CDR2 SQIVND (reference sequence). This TCR was recovered from a man younger than 45 in good health. Sequenced material: naive CD8+ T cells sorted from blood. The chain links TRBV19 to TRBJ2-1; 9 bases agree with TRBD2. The CDR3 coding sequence is TGTGCCAGTAGTATAGAACTAGCGGGCGGACCCTCCTACAATGAGCAGTTCTTC. Translating it yields CASSIELAGGPSYNEQFF.